This T cell receptor (beta chain) comes out of a study of neurological immune-mediated disorders. In this sample, this clonotype turned up many times. TCRdb itself ran the 5' RACE reads through MiXCR, one entry per CDR3 protein. The table has tens of thousands of distinct CDR3 sequences, 4% seen once. The sequence derives from a middle-aged woman in good health. The sequenced material came from CD4+ T cells from blood.

The CDR3 DNA reads TGCAGTGCTAGAGGACTAGCGGAGTACTTTTCACAAGAGACCCAGTACTTC. Its translation is CSARGLAEYFSQETQYF. This sequence joins TRBV20-1 and TRBJ2-5, with 9 nucleotides matching TRBD2. The V segment lost 1 base and the J segment 2 bases; nucleotides outside the gene matches: 11. This CDR3 has 17 residues. CDR1 DFQATT and CDR2 SNEGSKA come from the germline V gene (reference sequence).